A single sample is the source of the 30 T cell receptor beta chains below, sequenced in a study of cytomegalovirus exposure and HLA in healthy donors. The PCR made use of 60 Vbeta and 13 Jbeta primers. Assay: immunoSEQ multiplex PCR; the TCRdb copy retains only in-frame clones and omits some. The sample consists of approximately 110,000 clones, approximately 78% of them appearing once. The specimen sequenced was PBMCs. Receptors originate from a middle-aged man in good health and CMV-seronegative.

This chain connects TRBV19 to TRBJ1-2; D gene uncertain. CDR1 and CDR2 (germline): LNHDA, SQIVND (reference sequence). Trimming removed 3 bases from V and 8 bases from J, with 13 bases in between. CDR3 size: 13 residues. The chain's CDR3 is CASSIGSRFGYTF. In DNA form, the CDR3 reads TGTGCCAGTAGTATCGGGTCTCGGTTCGGCTACACCTTC.

This CDR3 is CASRRDSNSPLHF. As DNA, the CDR3 is TGTGCCAGCAGACGGGACAGCAATTCACCCCTCCACTTT. The J gene is TRBJ1-6, the V gene TRBV6-5, with 7 nucleotides matching TRBD1. The CDR3 sequence is 13 residues long. V shed 6 bases, J shed 7 bases, and the junction held 3 bases outside the gene matches. The germline V gene has CDR1 MNHEY and CDR2 SVGAGI.

The chain carries TRBV7-2 and TRBJ1-1, with D possibly matching TRBD1 (6 bases). The ends were cut back, 2 bases at V and 7 bases at J, with 17 bases in the middle. The CDR3 consists of 15 residues. Germline V lookup: CDR1 SGHTA, CDR2 FQGNSA. Here the CDR3 DNA reads TGTGCCAGCAGCTTAACTGGCAGGGGTAGAAGTGAAGCTTTCTTT. Its protein product is CASSLTGRGRSEAFF.

This sequence joins TRBV30 and TRBJ1-3; D perhaps matches TRBD1 (5 bases). This CDR3 is 14 amino acids long. Trimming removed 7 bases at V and 0 bases at J, with 13 bases between. CDR1 GTSNPN and CDR2 SVGIG come from the germline V gene (reference sequence). The CDR3 region is CASLRGSSGNTIYF. The DNA of the CDR3 is TGTGCCTCGTTACGGGGGAGCTCTGGAAACACCATATATTTT.

The rearrangement links TRBV27 to TRBJ1-5; TRBD1 agrees at 7 bases. The trim removed 5 bases at V and 5 bases at J, leaving 6 bases unmatched. Germline assignment: CDR1 MNHEY and CDR2 SMNVEV (reference sequence). The CDR3 covers 14 residues. CDR3 sequence (DNA): TGTGCCAGCAGTCTGGGACAGCAGGATCAGCCCCAGCATTTT. Its protein product is CASSLGQQDQPQHF.

The rearrangement links TRBV4-3 to TRBJ2-5; 9 bases match TRBD2. V shed 4 bases and J 5 bases; nucleotides not matched to a gene: 8. There are 15 residues in the CDR3. CDR1 is LGHNA and CDR2 is YSLEER in the germline V gene. The DNA for the CDR3 is TGCGCCAGCAGCCTCGGCTCTAGCGGGGTTGAGACCCAGTACTTC. Translated: CASSLGSSGVETQYF.

The V and J genes are TRBV6-6 and TRBJ1-5, with 9 bases identical to TRBD1. This CDR3 is built from 15 residues. Germline assignment: CDR1 MNHNY and CDR2 SVGAGI (reference sequence). Trimming cost V 6 bases and J 3 bases; bases outside gene matches: 6. The CDR3 DNA sequence: TGTGCCAGCAGCCGGACAGGGGATGTCAATCAGCCCCAGCATTTT. Its protein product is CASSRTGDVNQPQHF.

J is TRBJ1-2 and V is TRBV6-5, with 8 bases that match TRBD1. The CDR3 is 15 residues long. Germline V gives CDR1 MNHEY, CDR2 SVGAGI. Trimming took 2 bases from V and 3 from J; bases not matched to a gene: 5. The CDR3 DNA follows: TGTGCCAGCAGTTACCCCGGACAGGGCTACTATGGCTACACCTTC. Residues: CASSYPGQGYYGYTF.

There are a few counts of this clone. The J gene is TRBJ1-1, the V gene TRBV5-1; 7 bases align to TRBD1. This CDR3 is built from 14 residues. V shed 5 bases, J shed 4 bases, and the junction held 8 bases outside the gene matches. Germline CDR1 and CDR2: SGHRS and YFSETQ. This CDR3 reads CASSPQGQITEAFF. The CDR3 region has the DNA TGCGCCAGCAGTCCACAGGGGCAAATCACTGAAGCTTTCTTT.

The chain combines TRBV2 with TRBJ1-3, with D possibly being TRBD1 (5 bases). The germline CDR1 and CDR2 sequences are SNHLY and FYNNEI. The CDR3 loop spans 14 amino acids. The ends were cut back, 6 bases at V and 0 bases at J, with 9 bases in the middle. The CDR3 reads CASRRGGSGNTIYF. The DNA of the CDR3 is TGTGCCAGCAGGAGGGGAGGCTCTGGAAACACCATATATTTT. Based on the CDR3 plus reference TRBV2 and TRBJ1-3, the full variable domain is EPEVTQTPSHQVTQMGQEVILRCVPISNHLYFYWYRQILGQKVEFLVSFYNNEISEKSEIFDDQFSVERPDGSNFTLKIRSTKLEDSAMYFCASRRGGSGNTIYFGEGSWLTVV.

With respect to this clone: The junction and the germline gene differ at one end; a read error may be behind it. The chain is built from TRBV7-9 and TRBJ2-2, with 7 bases matching TRBD1. The CDR3 covers 14 residues. Germline V gene lookup returns CDR1 SEHNR and CDR2 FQNEAQ (reference sequence). CDR3 in amino acids: CSSSLNTGTARLFF. CDR3 nucleotide sequence: TGTTCCAGCAGCTTGAATACTGGGACAGCACGGCTGTTTTTT.

The chain links TRBV7-2 to TRBJ2-1, with D perhaps matching TRBD1 (7 bases). Germline lookup yields CDR1 SGHTA and CDR2 FQGNSA. V was shortened by 5 bases and J by 13 bases, with 12 bases between the two germline ends. The CDR3 has 11 residues. The CDR3 reads CASSQQGGQFF. The CDR3 DNA sequence: TGTGCCAGCAGCCAGCAGGGGGGACAGTTCTTC.

This clone was seen a few times. J is TRBJ1-1 and V is TRBV28, with D possibly TRBD1 on 5 matching bases. Trimming removed 6 bases at V and 4 bases at J, with 12 bases between. The CDR3 sequence is 13 residues long. Looked up from germline, CDR1 is MDHEN and CDR2 is SYDVKM. The CDR3 reads CASREGRITEAFF. Here the CDR3 DNA reads TGTGCCAGCAGGGAGGGGAGAATCACTGAAGCTTTCTTT.

J is TRBJ2-7 and V is TRBV27; D call uncertain. The germline V gene encodes CDR1 MNHEY and CDR2 SMNVEV (reference sequence). The CDR3 spans 11 residues. Trimming pared 10 bases from V and 0 bases from J, leaving 7 bases between. The CDR3 sequence is CATASSYEQYF. The CDR3 DNA sequence: TGTGCCACCGCGAGCTCCTACGAGCAGTACTTC.

V gene TRBV6-1 combines with J gene TRBJ2-7; 7 bases are shared with TRBD1. V gave up 9 bases and J gave up 4 bases; unmatched junction bases: 15. Germline V gene data show CDR1 as MNHNS and CDR2 as SASEGT. The CDR3 has 15 residues. CDR3 amino acids: CASPTTGSPTYEQYF. The CDR3 DNA reads as TGTGCCAGTCCAACGACAGGGTCCCCTACGTACGAGCAGTACTTC.

This clone was counted once. This chain links TRBV9 with TRBJ1-1; no reliable D call. Trimming shortened V by 3 bases and J by 4 bases, and 19 bases separated the two germline ends. From germline, CDR1 is SGDLS and CDR2 YYNGEE. The CDR3 loop spans 16 amino acids. The CDR3 DNA follows: TGTGCCAGCAGCGCACCCTTAGGAGGAGAGGGCACTGAAGCTTTCTTT. Its translation: CASSAPLGGEGTEAFF.

This clone was seen a few times. The V and J genes are TRBV5-4 and TRBJ2-7, with 15 bases aligning to TRBD2. The CDR3 is 19 amino acids. Germline V gene sequence: CDR1 SGHNT, CDR2 YYREEE (reference sequence). After removal of 4 bases from V and 6 bases from J, the junction contained 17 bases not matched to a gene. The CDR3 protein is CASSPPAGIGLAGGSEQYF. The CDR3, as DNA: TGTGCCAGCAGCCCGCCCGCGGGAATTGGACTAGCGGGGGGGTCCGAGCAGTACTTC.

The CDR3 nucleotides are TGTGCCAGCAGTTTAGCAGGGGCTTCGAACACTGAAGCTTTCTTT. Encoded protein: CASSLAGASNTEAFF. V gene TRBV6-1 combines with J gene TRBJ1-1, with D tentatively TRBD1 (6 bases). Per the germline V gene, CDR1 is MNHNS and CDR2 is SASEGT. V lost 5 bases to trimming and J lost 1 base, with 14 bases between them. The length of the CDR3 is 15 residues.

V is TRBV19 and J is TRBJ1-5; D unclear. The germline gives CDR1 LNHDA, CDR2 SQIVND (reference sequence). The CDR3 has 14 residues. V lost 7 bases, J lost 6 bases, and 16 bases lay in between. The CDR3 protein is CASTFRARGQPQHF. CDR3 in DNA: TGTGCCAGTACATTTCGGGCCCGGGGTCAGCCCCAGCATTTT.

The J gene is TRBJ1-2, the V gene TRBV28, with D perhaps TRBD1 (6 bases). Germline lookup yields CDR1 MDHEN and CDR2 SYDVKM. The CDR3 runs 14 residues. Trimming pared 2 bases from V and 3 bases from J, leaving 10 bases between. CDR3 DNA: TGTGCCAGCAGTTTACCGGGGGGCTACTATGGCTACACCTTC. Protein product: CASSLPGGYYGYTF.

This chain links TRBV19 with TRBJ2-2, with TRBD2 matching 7 bases. There are 17 residues in the CDR3. V dropped 6 bases and J dropped 0; count of bases not matched to a gene: 10. CDR1 is LNHDA and CDR2 is SQIVND in the germline V gene (reference sequence). This CDR3 is CASRSLPGGSNTGELFF. The CDR3 DNA reads as TGTGCCAGTAGGTCCCTACCGGGGGGTTCGAACACCGGGGAGCTGTTTTTT.

The J gene is TRBJ2-7, the V gene TRBV7-6, with TRBD2 identical over 7 bases. This CDR3 comprises 16 residues. Germline-derived CDR1 and CDR2 are SGHVS and FNYEAQ. With V trimmed by 1 base and J by 2 bases, 8 bases remained unmatched. The chain's CDR3 is CASSLGRGGGTYEQYF. The DNA for the CDR3 is TGTGCCAGCAGCTTAGGGCGGGGCGGGGGTACCTACGAGCAGTACTTC.

The chain employs TRBV2 and TRBJ2-2; perhaps TRBD1 as D (5 bases). V lost 7 bases and J lost 0, with 6 bases in between. This CDR3 is built from 13 residues. In germline, CDR1 is SNHLY, CDR2 FYNNEI. CDR3 sequence: CASTTANTGELFF. The CDR3 bases are TGTGCCAGCACGACAGCGAACACCGGGGAGCTGTTTTTT.

This clone was picked up a small number of times. The chain couples TRBV28 to TRBJ1-5, with D perhaps matching TRBD1 (5 bases). The CDR3 totals 14 residues. Germline V CDR1 and CDR2: MDHEN, SYDVKM. Trimming pared 3 bases from V and 4 bases from J, leaving 10 bases between. For the CDR3, the DNA is TGTGCCAGCAGTTTGATGGGGCAGAATCAGCCCCAGCATTTT. Protein: CASSLMGQNQPQHF.

The CDR3 is CASSLEQWHNEQFF. CDR3 nucleotides: TGTGCCAGCAGCTTAGAGCAGTGGCACAATGAGCAGTTCTTC. This rearrangement joins TRBV11-3 to TRBJ2-1; no clear D. The V and J ends lost 0 bases and 5 bases respectively, with 8 bases between them. CDR1 is SGHNT, CDR2 YENEEA, per germline. There are 14 residues in the CDR3.

J is TRBJ1-2 and V is TRBV28, with a weak D call TRBD1 (5 bases). Per the germline V gene, CDR1 is MDHEN and CDR2 is SYDVKM. The CDR3 loop spans 15 amino acids. The germline V and J ends were trimmed by 5 bases and 1 base, with 14 bases remaining between them. CDR3 sequence (DNA): TGTGCCAGCAGTCCTTTGACAGAGATTAACTATGGCTACACCTTC. Amino acids: CASSPLTEINYGYTF.

V is TRBV7-9 and J is TRBJ2-3, with 7 nucleotides matching TRBD1. From germline, CDR1 is SEHNR and CDR2 FQNEAQ (reference sequence). CDR3 length: 17 residues. Losses at the gene ends were 1 base for V and 2 bases for J; bases not matched to a gene: 9. In DNA form, the CDR3 reads TGTGCCAGCAGCTTAGTGATCCGGGACAGACACACAGATACGCAGTATTTT. It encodes CASSLVIRDRHTDTQYF.

The rearrangement links TRBV19 to TRBJ1-1; a possible D gene is TRBD1 (6 bases). The CDR3 sequence is 12 residues long. V lost 5 bases and J lost 10, with 14 bases in between. CDR1 LNHDA and CDR2 SQIVND come from the germline V gene (reference sequence). CDR3 sequence: CASSEGQFSAFF. CDR3 nucleotide sequence: TGTGCCAGTAGTGAAGGACAGTTTTCAGCTTTCTTT. Full variable domain (remainder filled in from reference TRBV19 and TRBJ1-1): DGGITQSPKYLFRKEGQNVTLSCEQNLNHDAMYWYRQDPGQGLRLIYYSQIVNDFQKGDIAEGYSVSREKKESFPLTVTSAQKNPTAFYLCASSEGQFSAFFGQGTRLTVV.

This clone was seen a few times. This rearrangement joins TRBV30 to TRBJ1-3, with unresolved D. The CDR3 spans 15 residues. The V gene's germline CDR1 is GTSNPN and CDR2 SVGIG (reference sequence). Trimming took 0 bases from V and 0 from J, leaving 9 bases between them. The CDR3 here is CAWSVTGSSGNTIYF. The CDR3 DNA is TGTGCCTGGAGTGTAACTGGGAGCTCTGGAAACACCATATATTTT.

The V call is TRBV18, the J call TRBJ1-5; D is undetermined. This CDR3 contains 18 residues. Trimming stripped 2 bases from V and 0 bases from J, with 17 bases between. Per the germline V gene, CDR1 is KGHSH and CDR2 is LQKENI. This CDR3 reads CASSPFPPSGYSNQPQHF. The CDR3 region has the DNA TGTGCCAGCTCACCATTTCCCCCATCGGGTTATAGCAATCAGCCCCAGCATTTT. The full variable domain, its missing parts supplied by reference TRBV18 and TRBJ1-5, is NAGVMQNPRHLVRRRGQEARLRCSPMKGHSHVYWYRQLPEEGLKFMVYLQKENIIDESGMPKERFSAEFPKEGPSILRIQQVVRGDSAAYFCASSPFPPSGYSNQPQHFGDGTRLSIL.